This T cell receptor (beta chain) was sequenced in a study of OX40 agonist ivuxolimab in advanced cancers. Study-wide background: Aged roughly 23 to 79 with a mean of 60 years, they were approximately 79% male.

Trimming cost V 4 bases and J 2 bases, with 8 bases left between them. This CDR3 comprises 13 residues. Germline CDR1 and CDR2: MNHEY and SVGAGI. Measured with immunoSEQ multiplex PCR; TCRdb has only the in-frame clones, and not every one. This table holds tens of thousands of clones, 65% to 75% found once. This clone was picked up a small number of times. Its antigen is unidentified. Notes on the study in general: Clonal expansion was seen in CD4+ and CD8+ blood T cells by week 6 at 0.1 to 3.0 mg/kg. Expanded clones tended on average to be more numerous among CD8+ T cells than CD4+.

This chain joins TRBV6-5 and TRBJ1-1, with D uncertain. The sequence came from an adult with an advanced solid tumor such as melanoma, head and neck, liver or kidney cancer. Here the sequenced sample was CD4+ or CD8+ T cells sorted from blood, taken in a trial of the OX40 agonist ivuxolimab. The CDR3 nucleotides are TGTGCCAGCAGTTTTAATATAAACACTGAAGCTTTCTTT. Residues: CASSFNINTEAFF.